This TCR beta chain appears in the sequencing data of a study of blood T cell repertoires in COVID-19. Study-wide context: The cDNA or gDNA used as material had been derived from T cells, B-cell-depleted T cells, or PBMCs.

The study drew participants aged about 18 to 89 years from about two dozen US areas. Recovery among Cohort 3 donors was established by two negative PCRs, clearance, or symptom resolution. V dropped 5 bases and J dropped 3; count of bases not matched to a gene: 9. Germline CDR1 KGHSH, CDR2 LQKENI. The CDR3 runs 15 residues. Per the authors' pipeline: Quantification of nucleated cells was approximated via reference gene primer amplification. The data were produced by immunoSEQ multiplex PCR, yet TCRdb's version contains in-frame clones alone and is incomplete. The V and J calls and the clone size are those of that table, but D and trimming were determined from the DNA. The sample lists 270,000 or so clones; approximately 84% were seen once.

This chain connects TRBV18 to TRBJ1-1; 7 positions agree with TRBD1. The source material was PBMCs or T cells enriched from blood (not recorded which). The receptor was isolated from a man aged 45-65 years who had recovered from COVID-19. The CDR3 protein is CASSSQTGLHTEAFF. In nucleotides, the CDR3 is TGTGCCAGCTCATCCCAGACAGGGTTGCACACTGAAGCTTTCTTT.